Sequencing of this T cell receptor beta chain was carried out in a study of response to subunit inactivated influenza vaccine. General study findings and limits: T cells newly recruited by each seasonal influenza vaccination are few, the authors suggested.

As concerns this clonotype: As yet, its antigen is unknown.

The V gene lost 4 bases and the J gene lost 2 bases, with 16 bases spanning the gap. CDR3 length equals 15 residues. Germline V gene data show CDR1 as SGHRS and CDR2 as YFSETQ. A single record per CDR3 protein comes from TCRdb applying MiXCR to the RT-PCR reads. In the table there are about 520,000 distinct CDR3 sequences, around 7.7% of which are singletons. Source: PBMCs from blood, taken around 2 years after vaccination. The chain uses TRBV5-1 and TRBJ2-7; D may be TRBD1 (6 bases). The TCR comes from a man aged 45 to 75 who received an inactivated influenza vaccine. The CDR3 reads CASSQTGNIPYEQYF. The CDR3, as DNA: TGCGCCAGCAGCCAGACAGGCAACATACCCTACGAGCAGTACTTC.